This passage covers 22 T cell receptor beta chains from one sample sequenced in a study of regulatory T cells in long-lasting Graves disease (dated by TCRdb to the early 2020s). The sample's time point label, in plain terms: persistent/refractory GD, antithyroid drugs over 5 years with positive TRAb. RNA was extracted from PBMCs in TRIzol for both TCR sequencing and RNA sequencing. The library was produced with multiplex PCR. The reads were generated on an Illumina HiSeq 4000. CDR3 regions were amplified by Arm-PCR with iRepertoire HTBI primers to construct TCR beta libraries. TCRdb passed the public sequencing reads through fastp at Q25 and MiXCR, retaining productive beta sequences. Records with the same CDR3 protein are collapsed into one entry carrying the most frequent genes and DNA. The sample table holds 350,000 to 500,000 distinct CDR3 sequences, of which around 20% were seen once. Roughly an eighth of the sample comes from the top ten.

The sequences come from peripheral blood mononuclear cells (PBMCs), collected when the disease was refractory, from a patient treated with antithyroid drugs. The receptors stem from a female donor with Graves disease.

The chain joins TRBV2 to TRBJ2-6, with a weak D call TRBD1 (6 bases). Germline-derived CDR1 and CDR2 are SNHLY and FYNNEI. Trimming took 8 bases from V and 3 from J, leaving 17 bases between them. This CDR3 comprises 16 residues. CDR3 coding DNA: TGTGCCAGCTTCGGGACAATAATCAATGGGGCCAACGTCCTGACTTTC. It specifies CASFGTIINGANVLTF.

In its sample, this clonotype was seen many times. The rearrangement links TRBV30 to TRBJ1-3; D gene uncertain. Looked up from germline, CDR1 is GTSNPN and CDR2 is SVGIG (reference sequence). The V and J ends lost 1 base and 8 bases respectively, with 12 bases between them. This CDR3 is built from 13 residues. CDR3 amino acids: CAWSDTGLDTIYF. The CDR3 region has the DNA TGTGCCTGGAGTGATACGGGGTTGGACACCATATATTTT.

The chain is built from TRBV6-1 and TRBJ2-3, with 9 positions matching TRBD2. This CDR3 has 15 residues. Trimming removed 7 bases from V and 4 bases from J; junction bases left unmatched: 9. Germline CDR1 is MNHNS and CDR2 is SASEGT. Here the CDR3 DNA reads TGTGCCAGCACAATAGCGGGAGTGGTTGCAGATACGCAGTATTTT. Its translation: CASTIAGVVADTQYF.

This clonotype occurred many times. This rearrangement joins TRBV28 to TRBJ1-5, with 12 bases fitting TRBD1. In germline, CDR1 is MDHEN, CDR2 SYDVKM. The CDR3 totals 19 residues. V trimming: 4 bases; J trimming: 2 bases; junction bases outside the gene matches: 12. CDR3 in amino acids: CASSSAGTGGRVGNQPQHF. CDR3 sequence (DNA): TGTGCCAGCAGTTCCGCCGGGACAGGGGGCAGGGTGGGCAATCAGCCCCAGCATTTT.

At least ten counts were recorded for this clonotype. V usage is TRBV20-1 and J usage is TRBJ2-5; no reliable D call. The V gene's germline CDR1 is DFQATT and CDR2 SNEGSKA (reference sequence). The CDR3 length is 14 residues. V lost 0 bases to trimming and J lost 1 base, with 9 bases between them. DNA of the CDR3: TGCAGTGCTAGAGAGGGTTTCGGCCAAGAGACCCAGTACTTC. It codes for CSAREGFGQETQYF.

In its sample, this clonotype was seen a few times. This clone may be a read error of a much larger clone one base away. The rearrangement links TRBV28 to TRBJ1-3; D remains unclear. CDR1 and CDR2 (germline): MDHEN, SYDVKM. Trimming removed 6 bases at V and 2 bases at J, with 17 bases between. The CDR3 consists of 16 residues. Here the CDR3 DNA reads TGTGCCAGCAGAAATAACGGACCGGTCCCTGGAAACACCATATATTTT. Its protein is CASRNNGPVPGNTIYF.

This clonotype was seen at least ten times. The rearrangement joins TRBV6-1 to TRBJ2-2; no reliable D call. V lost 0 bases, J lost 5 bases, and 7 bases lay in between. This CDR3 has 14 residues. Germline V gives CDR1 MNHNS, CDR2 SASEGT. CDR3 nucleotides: TGTGCCAGCAGTGAAGCGCAAGGGACCGGGGAGCTGTTTTTT. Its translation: CASSEAQGTGELFF.

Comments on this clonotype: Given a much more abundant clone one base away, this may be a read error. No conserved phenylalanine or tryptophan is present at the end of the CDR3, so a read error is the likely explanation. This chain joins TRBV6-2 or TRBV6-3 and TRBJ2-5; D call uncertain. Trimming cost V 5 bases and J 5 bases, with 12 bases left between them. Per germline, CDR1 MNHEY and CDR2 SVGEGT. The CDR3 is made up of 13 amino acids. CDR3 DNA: TGTGCCAGCAGTCTGGACCCCCTTGAGACCCAGTACTTA. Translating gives CASSLDPLETQYL.

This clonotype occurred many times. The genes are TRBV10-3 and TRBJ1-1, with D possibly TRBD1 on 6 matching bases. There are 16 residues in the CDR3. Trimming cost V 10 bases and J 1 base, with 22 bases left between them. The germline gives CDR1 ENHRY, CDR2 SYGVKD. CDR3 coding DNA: TGTGCCACCACGACCGGGGTCGGACAGACGAACACTGAAGCTTTCTTT. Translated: CATTTGVGQTNTEAFF.

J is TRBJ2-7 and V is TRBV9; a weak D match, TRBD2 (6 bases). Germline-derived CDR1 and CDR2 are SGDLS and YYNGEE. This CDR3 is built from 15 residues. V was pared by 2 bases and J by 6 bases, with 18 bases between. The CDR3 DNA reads TGTGCCAGCAGCGTGGGTGGCGGGAAGGATGTCGAGCAGTACTTC. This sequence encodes CASSVGGGKDVEQYF.

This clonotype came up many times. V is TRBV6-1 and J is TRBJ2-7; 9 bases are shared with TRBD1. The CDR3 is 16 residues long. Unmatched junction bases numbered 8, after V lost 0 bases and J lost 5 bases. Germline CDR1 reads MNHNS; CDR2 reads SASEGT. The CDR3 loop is CASSEAMGQGLNEQYF. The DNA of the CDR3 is TGTGCCAGCAGTGAAGCGATGGGACAGGGACTTAACGAGCAGTACTTC.

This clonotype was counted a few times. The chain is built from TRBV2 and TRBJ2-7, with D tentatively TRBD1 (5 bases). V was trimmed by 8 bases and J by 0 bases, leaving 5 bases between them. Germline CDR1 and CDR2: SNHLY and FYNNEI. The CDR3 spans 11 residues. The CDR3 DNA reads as TGTGCCAGCGACAGCTCCTACGAGCAGTACTTC. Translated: CASDSSYEQYF.

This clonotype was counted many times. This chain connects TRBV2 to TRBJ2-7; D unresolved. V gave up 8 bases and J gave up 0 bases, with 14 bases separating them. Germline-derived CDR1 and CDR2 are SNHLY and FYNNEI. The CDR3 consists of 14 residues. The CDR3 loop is CASDMGTNSYEQYF. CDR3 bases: TGTGCCAGCGATATGGGCACAAACTCCTACGAGCAGTACTTC.

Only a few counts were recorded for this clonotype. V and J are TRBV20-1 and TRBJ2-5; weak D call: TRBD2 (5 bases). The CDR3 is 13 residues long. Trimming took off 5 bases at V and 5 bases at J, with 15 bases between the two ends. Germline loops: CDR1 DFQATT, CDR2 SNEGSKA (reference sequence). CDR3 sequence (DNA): TGCAGTGCTCCCGGGAACAGTAGGGAGACCCAGTACTTC. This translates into CSAPGNSRETQYF.

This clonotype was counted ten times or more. The DNA for the CDR3 is TGCGCCAGCAGATCCAGGGTGGACACCGGGGAGCTGTTTTTT. Protein sequence: CASRSRVDTGELFF. The V call is TRBV5-1, the J call TRBJ2-2, with D perhaps TRBD1 (5 bases). Trimming shortened V by 5 bases and J by 3 bases, and 11 bases separated the two germline ends. CDR1 SGHRS and CDR2 YFSETQ come from the germline V gene. The CDR3 loop spans 14 amino acids.

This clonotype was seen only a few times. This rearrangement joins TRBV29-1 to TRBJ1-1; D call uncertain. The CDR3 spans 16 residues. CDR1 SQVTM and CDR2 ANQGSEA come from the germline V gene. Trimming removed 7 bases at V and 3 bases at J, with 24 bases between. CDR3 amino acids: CSAREEAYRLDTEAFF. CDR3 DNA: TGCAGCGCCCGAGAGGAGGCCTACCGGCTCGACACTGAAGCTTTCTTT.

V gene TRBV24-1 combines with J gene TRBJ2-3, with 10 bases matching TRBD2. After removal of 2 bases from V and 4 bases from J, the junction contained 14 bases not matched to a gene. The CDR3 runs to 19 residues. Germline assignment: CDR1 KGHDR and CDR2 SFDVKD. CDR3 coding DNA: TGTGCCACCAGTGATTCCCGAGCGGGAGGGCCTCGAGGCGCAGATACGCAGTATTTT. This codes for CATSDSRAGGPRGADTQYF.

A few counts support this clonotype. The chain's CDR3 is CASSLPPGLAGGLPYEQYF. The CDR3 DNA reads TGTGCCAGCAGCTTACCTCCGGGACTAGCGGGAGGCCTCCCCTACGAGCAGTACTTC. The chain is built from TRBV7-9 and TRBJ2-7, with 15 bases matching TRBD2. The length of the CDR3 is 19 residues. Germline V gene data show CDR1 as SEHNR and CDR2 as FQNEAQ (reference sequence). The J segment lost 2 bases and the V segment lost 2 bases, leaving 10 bases of the junction unmatched. Full variable domain (outside the CDR3, taken from reference TRBV7-9 and TRBJ2-7): DTGVSQNPRHKITKRGQNVTFRCDPISEHNRLYWYRQTLGQGPEFLTYFQNEAQLEKSRLLSDRFSAERPKGSFSTLEIQRTEQGDSAMYLCASSLPPGLAGGLPYEQYFGPGTRLTVT.

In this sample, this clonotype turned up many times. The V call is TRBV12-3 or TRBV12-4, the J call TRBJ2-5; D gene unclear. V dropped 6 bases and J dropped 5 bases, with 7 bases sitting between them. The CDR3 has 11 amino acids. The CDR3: CASSFLETQYF. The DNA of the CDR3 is TGTGCCAGCAGCTTTCTTGAGACCCAGTACTTC.

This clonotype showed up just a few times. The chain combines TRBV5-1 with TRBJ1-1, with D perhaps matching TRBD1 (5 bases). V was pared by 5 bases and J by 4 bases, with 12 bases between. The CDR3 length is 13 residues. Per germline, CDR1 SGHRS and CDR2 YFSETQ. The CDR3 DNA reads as TGCGCCAGCAGGTTCGACAGTGGCACTGAAGCTTTCTTT. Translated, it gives CASRFDSGTEAFF. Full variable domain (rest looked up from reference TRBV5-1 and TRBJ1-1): KAGVTQTPRYLIKTRGQQVTLSCSPISGHRSVSWYQQTPGQGLQFLFEYFSETQRNKGNFPGRFSGRQFSNSRSEMNVSTLELGDSALYLCASRFDSGTEAFFGQGTRLTVV.

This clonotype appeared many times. CDR3 sequence (DNA): TGTGCCATCAGTGGGGGCGGGTCCCCGGCGGAGACCCAGTACTTC. Its translation: CAISGGGSPAETQYF. The chain links TRBV10-3 to TRBJ2-5; D could derive from TRBD1 or TRBD2 (5 bases each). This CDR3 spans 15 amino acids. Germline CDR1 ENHRY, CDR2 SYGVKD. V was cut by 4 bases and J by 5 bases, with 17 bases left in between.

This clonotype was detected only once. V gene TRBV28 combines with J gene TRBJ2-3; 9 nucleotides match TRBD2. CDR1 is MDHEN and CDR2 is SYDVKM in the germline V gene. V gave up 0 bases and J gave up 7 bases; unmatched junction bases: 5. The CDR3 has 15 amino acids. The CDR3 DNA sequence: TGTGCCAGCAGTTTATGGCGGGAGGGCACTTATACGCAGTATTTT. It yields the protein CASSLWREGTYTQYF.